This entry concerns a single T cell receptor beta chain. The data were taken from a study of blood T cell repertoires in COVID-19. The wider study: Researchers got acute and convalescent COVID-19 samples from the United States, Italy and Spain. Sample material is recorded as cDNA or gDNA derived from T cells, B-cell-depleted T cells, or PBMCs.

The ends were cut back, 1 base at V and 9 bases at J, with 7 bases in the middle. The CDR3 is made up of 12 amino acids. CDR1 is LGHDT, CDR2 YNNKEL, per germline (reference sequence). Original analysis: From reference gene primer amplification, estimates of nucleated cell counts were derived. Sequencing used immunoSEQ multiplex PCR; TCRdb keeps in-frame clones, though not all of them. V, J and clone size are taken as reported in that table, and D and trimming were inferred from the DNA itself. This sample has under 100,000 clones, with 75% to 90% found just once. This receptor was taken from a woman aged 70-85 years with acute or convalescent COVID-19. Sequences were obtained from peripheral blood. The genes are TRBV3-1 (or the pseudogene TRBV3-2) and TRBJ2-1; no reliable D call. CDR3 in amino acids: CASSQGFGEQFF. DNA of the CDR3: TGTGCCAGCAGCCAAGGTTTCGGTGAGCAGTTCTTC.